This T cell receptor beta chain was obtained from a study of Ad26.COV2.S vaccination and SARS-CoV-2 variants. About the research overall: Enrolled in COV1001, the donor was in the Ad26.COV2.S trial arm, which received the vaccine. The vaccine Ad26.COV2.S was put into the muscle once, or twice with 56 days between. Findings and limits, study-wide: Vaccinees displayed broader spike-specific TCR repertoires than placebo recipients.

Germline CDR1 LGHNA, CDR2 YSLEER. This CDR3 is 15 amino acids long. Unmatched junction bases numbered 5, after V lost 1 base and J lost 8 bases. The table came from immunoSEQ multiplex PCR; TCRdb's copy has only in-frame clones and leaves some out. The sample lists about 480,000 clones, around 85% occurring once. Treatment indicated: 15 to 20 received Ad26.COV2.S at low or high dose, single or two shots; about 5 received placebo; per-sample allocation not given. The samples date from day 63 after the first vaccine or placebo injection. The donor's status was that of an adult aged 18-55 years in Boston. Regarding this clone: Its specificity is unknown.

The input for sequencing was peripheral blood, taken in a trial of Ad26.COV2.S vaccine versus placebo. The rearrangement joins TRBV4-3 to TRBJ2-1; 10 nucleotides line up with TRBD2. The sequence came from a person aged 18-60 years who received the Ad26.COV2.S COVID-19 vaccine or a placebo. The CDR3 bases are TGCGCCAGCAGCCAAGGAAGCGGGAGGGATCATGAGCAGTTCTTC. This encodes CASSQGSGRDHEQFF.